These T cell receptor beta chains were read from a single sample in a study of the immune and genomic landscape of osteosarcoma. Some clones are missing from TCRdb's copy, which holds only in-frame ones; the method was immunoSEQ multiplex PCR. The sample yields 4,000 to 6,000 clones, 75% to 85% seen once. Sequencing was performed on osteosarcoma tumor tissue from the lung. The receptors shown here come from a human donor with osteosarcoma. The CDR3 runs from the conserved cysteine through the conserved F or W. D genes are given only for firm matches. Clone size is shown for a subset of rows, as once, few, many or a class of expanded clone.

- | TRBJ1-5 | - | TRBV2 | CASMNGRGNQPQHF | TGTGCCAGCATGAACGGACGGGGAAATCAGCCCCAGCATTTT
- | TRBJ2-3 | - | TRBV4-3 | CASSQEFRRGPGSDTQYF | TGCGCCAGCAGCCAAGAGTTTAGGCGGGGCCCGGGTAGCGATACGCAGTATTTT
- | TRBJ2-3 | - | TRBV6-1 | CASSEAGHNTQYF | TGTGCCAGCAGTGAAGCGGGACACAATACGCAGTATTTT
- | TRBJ1-3 | - | TRBV5-6 | CASSFDSSGNTIYF | TGTGCCAGCAGCTTTGACAGCTCTGGAAACACCATATATTTT
- | TRBJ2-6 | once | TRBV18 | CASSRRGGSFSGANVLTF | TGTGCCAGCTCCCGAAGAGGGGGTTCCTTCTCTGGGGCCAACGTCCTGACTTTC
- | TRBJ2-5 | - | TRBV5-4 | CASSLARGMETQYF | TGTGCCAGCAGCTTGGCCAGGGGTATGGAGACCCAGTACTTC
- | TRBJ2-3 | - | TRBV6-6 | CASSYVAPQRADTQYF | TGTGCCAGCAGTTATGTAGCGCCCCAAAGGGCAGATACGCAGTATTTT
TRBD1 | TRBJ1-2 | few | TRBV10-1 | CASSESRDRGYGYTF | TGCGCCAGCAGTGAGTCGAGGGACAGGGGTTATGGCTACACCTTC
TRBD2 | TRBJ2-3 | few | TRBV9 | CASSSRTLAGGPDTQYF | TGTGCCAGCAGCTCTCGAACCCTAGCGGGAGGGCCAGATACGCAGTATTTT
- | TRBJ1-1 | - | TRBV30 | CAWKGLQWNTEAFF | TGTGCCTGGAAGGGTTTACAGTGGAACACTGAAGCTTTCTTT
- | TRBJ2-3 | - | TRBV27 | CASSLSRRDTQYF | TGTGCCAGCAGTTTATCGCGGAGAGATACGCAGTATTTT
TRBD2 | TRBJ2-2 | - | TRBV18 | CASSPNSLAVGELFF | TGTGCCAGCTCACCGAATTCACTAGCGGTGGGGGAGCTGTTTTTT
TRBD2 | TRBJ2-1 | once | TRBV4-2 | CASSQQGSGVYNEQFF | TGTGCCAGCAGCCAACAGGGTAGCGGGGTCTACAATGAGCAGTTCTTC
- | TRBJ2-7 | once | TRBV4-1 | CASSQEVGGYEQYF | TGCGCCAGCAGCCAAGAAGTCGGGGGCTACGAGCAGTACTTC
- | TRBJ1-5 | - | TRBV18 | CASSPRTHSNQPQHF | TGTGCCAGCTCACCGAGGACCCATAGCAATCAGCCCCAGCATTTT
TRBD2 | TRBJ2-5 | - | TRBV18 | CASSPFSAGGRQETQYF | TGTGCCAGCTCACCATTTTCAGCGGGAGGGCGTCAAGAGACCCAGTACTTC
- | TRBJ2-7 | - | TRBV9 | CASSVGYRWGDGYEQYF | TGTGCCAGCAGCGTAGGGTATAGATGGGGTGACGGGTACGAGCAGTACTTC
TRBD2 | TRBJ2-5 | - | TRBV2 | CASQREGSGQETQYF | TGTGCCAGCCAGCGGGAGGGCTCCGGCCAAGAGACCCAGTACTTC
- | TRBJ1-2 | few | TRBV2 | CASSELGFDYGYTF | TGTGCCAGCAGTGAATTGGGGTTTGACTATGGCTACACCTTC
TRBD2 | TRBJ2-7 | - | TRBV28 | CASSGTSNEQYF | TGTGCCAGCAGTGGGACTAGTAACGAGCAGTACTTC
- | TRBJ2-1 | - | TRBV7-3 | CASSRGGDNEQFF | TGTGCCAGCAGCCGTGGCGGAGACAATGAGCAGTTCTTC
TRBD1 | TRBJ2-3 | - | TRBV6-1 | CASSRDRGGTDTQYF | TGTGCCAGCAGTAGGGACAGGGGTGGCACAGATACGCAGTATTTT